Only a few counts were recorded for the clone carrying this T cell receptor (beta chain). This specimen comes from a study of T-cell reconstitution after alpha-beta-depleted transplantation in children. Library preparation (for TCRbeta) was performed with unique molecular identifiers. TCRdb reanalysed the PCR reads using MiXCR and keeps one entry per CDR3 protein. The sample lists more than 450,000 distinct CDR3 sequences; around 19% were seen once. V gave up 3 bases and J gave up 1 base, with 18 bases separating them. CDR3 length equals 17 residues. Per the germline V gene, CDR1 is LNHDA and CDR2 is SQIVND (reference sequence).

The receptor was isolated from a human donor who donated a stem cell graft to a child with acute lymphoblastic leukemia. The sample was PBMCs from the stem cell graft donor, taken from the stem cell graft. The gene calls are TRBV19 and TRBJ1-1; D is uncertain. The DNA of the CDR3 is TGTGCCAGTAGTATCTTATATTGGGAGGGTAGGAACACTGAAGCTTTCTTT. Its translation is CASSILYWEGRNTEAFF.